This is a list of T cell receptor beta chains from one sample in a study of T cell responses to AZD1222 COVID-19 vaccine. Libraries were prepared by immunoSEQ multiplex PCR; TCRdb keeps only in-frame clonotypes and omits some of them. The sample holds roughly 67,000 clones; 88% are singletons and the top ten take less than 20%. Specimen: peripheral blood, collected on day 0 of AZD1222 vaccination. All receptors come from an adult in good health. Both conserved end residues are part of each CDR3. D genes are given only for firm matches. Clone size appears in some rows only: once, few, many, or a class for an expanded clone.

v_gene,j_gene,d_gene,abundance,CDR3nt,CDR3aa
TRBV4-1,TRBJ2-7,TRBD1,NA,TGCGCCAGCAGCCCACCGGGACAGGCCTACGAGCAGTACTTC,CASSPPGQAYEQYF
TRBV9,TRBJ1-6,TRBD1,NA,TGTGCCAGCAGCGGGACAGGGGGCTGGAATTCACCCCTCCACTTT,CASSGTGGWNSPLHF
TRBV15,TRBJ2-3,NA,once,TGTGCCACCAGCAGAGAAGGAACACACACAGATACGCAGTATTTT,CATSREGTHTDTQYF
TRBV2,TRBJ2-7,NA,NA,TGTGCCAGCCTGTTGGAGGCCACCTCCTACGAGCAGTACTTC,CASLLEATSYEQYF
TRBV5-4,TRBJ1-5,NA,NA,TGTGCCAGCAGCTTGGACAATCAGCCCCAGCATTTT,CASSLDNQPQHF
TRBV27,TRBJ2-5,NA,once,TGTGCCAGCAGTTTATCAGCGTCCAGAGGGGAGACCCAGTACTTC,CASSLSASRGETQYF
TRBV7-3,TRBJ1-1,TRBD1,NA,TGTGCCAGCAGCCCGACAGGGGGTCATATTGAAGCTTTCTTT,CASSPTGGHIEAFF
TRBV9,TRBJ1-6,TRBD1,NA,TGTGCCAGCAGCGTAGGGAGGGGGCAGGGACCCCTCCACTTT,CASSVGRGQGPLHF
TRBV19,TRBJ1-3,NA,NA,TGTGCCAGTAGTATCCGTCTGGGGAGCGGAAACACCATATATTTT,CASSIRLGSGNTIYF
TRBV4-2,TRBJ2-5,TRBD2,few,TGTGCCAGCAGCCAAGACGATCCGGGGGGGCCGGAGACCCAGTACTTC,CASSQDDPGGPETQYF
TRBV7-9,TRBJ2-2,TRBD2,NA,TGTGCCAGCAGAGAGGGGCTGACTAGCGGGTTTCGGACCGGGGAGCTGTTTTTT,CASREGLTSGFRTGELFF
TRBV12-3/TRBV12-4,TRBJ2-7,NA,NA,TGTGCCAGCAGTTTAAATACCTACGAGCAGTACTTC,CASSLNTYEQYF
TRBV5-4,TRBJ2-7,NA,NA,TGTGCCAGCAGCTTTGACGCCGTCGAGCAGTACTTC,CASSFDAVEQYF
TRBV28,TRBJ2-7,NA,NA,TGTGCCAGCAGTTCGCGACACTACGAGCAGTACTTC,CASSSRHYEQYF
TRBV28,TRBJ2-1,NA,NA,TGTGCCAGCAGTCCTCGAGGGGGTGTGGGGGTAGGGCAGTTCTTC,CASSPRGGVGVGQFF
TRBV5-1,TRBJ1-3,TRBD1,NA,TGCGCCAGCAGCTCGGGACAGGGATTCTCTGGAAACACCATATATTTT,CASSSGQGFSGNTIYF
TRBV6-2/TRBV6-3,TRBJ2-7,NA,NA,TGTGCCAGCAGTTACATGTCAGTCGAGCAGTACTTC,CASSYMSVEQYF
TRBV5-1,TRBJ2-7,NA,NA,TGCGCCAGCAGCTCCCTCGGGAGTGCAGGGGGAGCTTTGAGGGAGCAGTACTTC,CASSSLGSAGGALREQYF
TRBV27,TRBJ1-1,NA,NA,TGTGCCAGTAGTGACACCTACCACACTGAAGCTTTCTTT,CASSDTYHTEAFF
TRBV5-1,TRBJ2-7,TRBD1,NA,TGCGCCAGCAGCAGCAAACAGGGGGCCTCAACCTACGAGCAGTACTTC,CASSSKQGASTYEQYF
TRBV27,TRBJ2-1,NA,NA,TGTGCCAGCAGTTTATCAGACTACAATGAGCAGTTCTTC,CASSLSDYNEQFF
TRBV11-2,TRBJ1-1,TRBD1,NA,TGTGCCAGCAGCTTGCCGGGACAGGAAGCTTTCTTT,CASSLPGQEAFF
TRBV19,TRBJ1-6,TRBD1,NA,TGTGCCAGTAGTACCAGGGACAGGGGACCATATAATTCACCCCTCCACTTT,CASSTRDRGPYNSPLHF
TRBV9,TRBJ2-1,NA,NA,TGTGCCAGCAGCGTAGCCGGGATCAATGAGCAGTTCTTC,CASSVAGINEQFF
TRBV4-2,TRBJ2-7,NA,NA,TGTGCCAGCAGCCAAGAACTGAGCTACGAGCAGTACTTC,CASSQELSYEQYF
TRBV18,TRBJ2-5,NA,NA,TGTGCCAGCTCACCAGTCCTGGCAGGGACAGAGACCCAGTACTTC,CASSPVLAGTETQYF
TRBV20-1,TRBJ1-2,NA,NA,TGCAGTGCTAGATCAGACTATGGCTACACCTTC,CSARSDYGYTF
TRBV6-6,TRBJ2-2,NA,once,TGTGCCAGCAGTTACACCGGGGCACCCGGCGGGGAGCTGTTTTTT,CASSYTGAPGGELFF
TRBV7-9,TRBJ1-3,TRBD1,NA,TGTGCCAGCAGGGGACAGGGGGAGGCTGGAAACACCATATATTTT,CASRGQGEAGNTIYF
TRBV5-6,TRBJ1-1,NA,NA,TGTGCCAGCAGCTTGATGTTACAGGGAGGGTGGACTGAAGCTTTCTTT,CASSLMLQGGWTEAFF
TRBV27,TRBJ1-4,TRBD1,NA,TGTGCCAGCAGCTCAACAGACAGGGGGCTAGGAAAACTGTTTTTT,CASSSTDRGLGKLFF
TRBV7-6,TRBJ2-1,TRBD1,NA,TGTGCCAGCAGCGAAGACAGGGGGCGGCGGGGTGACAATGAGCAGTTCTTC,CASSEDRGRRGDNEQFF
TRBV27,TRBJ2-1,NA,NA,TGTGCCAGCAGTGTGATAGGGAATGAGCAGTTCTTC,CASSVIGNEQFF
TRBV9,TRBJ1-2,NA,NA,TGTGCCAGCTGGGGAGGGGACTATGGCTACACCTTC,CASWGGDYGYTF
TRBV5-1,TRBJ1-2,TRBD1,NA,TGCGCCAGCAGCTTCACCAGACAGGGCGCAGGCTACACCTTC,CASSFTRQGAGYTF
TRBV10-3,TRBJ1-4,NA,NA,TGTGCCATCAGGGGCGGGGAATATGAAAAACTGTTTTTT,CAIRGGEYEKLFF
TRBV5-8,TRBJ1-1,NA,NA,TGTGCCAGCAGCTTGGCCCCAGTGAACACTGAAGCTTTCTTT,CASSLAPVNTEAFF
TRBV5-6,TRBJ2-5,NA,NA,TGTGCCAGCAGCCTAAGAACGGGGGGCATGGAGACCCAGTACTTC,CASSLRTGGMETQYF
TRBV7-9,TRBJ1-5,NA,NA,TGTGCCAGCAGCTTAGAGGGGGATCAGCCCCAGCATTTT,CASSLEGDQPQHF
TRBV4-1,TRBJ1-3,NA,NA,TGCGCCAGCAGCCCGTTACTTATAGCTGGCTCTGGAAACACCATATATTTT,CASSPLLIAGSGNTIYF
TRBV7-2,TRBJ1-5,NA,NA,TGTGCCAGCACCACAGGGAATAATCAGCCCCAGCATTTT,CASTTGNNQPQHF
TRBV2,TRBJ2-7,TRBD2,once,TGTGCCAGCAGTGGACTAGCGGGACCCTCGTTCGAGCAGTACTTC,CASSGLAGPSFEQYF
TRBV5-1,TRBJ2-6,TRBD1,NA,TGCGCCAGCAGCGCGGGACAGGGGGCTTCGGGGGCCAACGTCCTGACTTTC,CASSAGQGASGANVLTF
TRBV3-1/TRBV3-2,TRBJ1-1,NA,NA,TGTGCCAGCAGCCGACACGGCGACGTGAACACTGAAGCTTTCTTT,CASSRHGDVNTEAFF
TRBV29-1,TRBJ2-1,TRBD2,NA,TGCAGCGCATTAGCGGGAGGCTCCTACAATGAGCAGTTCTTC,CSALAGGSYNEQFF
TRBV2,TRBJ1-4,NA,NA,TGTGCCAGCAGTGATCGGGCGGAAAAACTGTTTTTT,CASSDRAEKLFF
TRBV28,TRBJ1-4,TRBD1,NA,TGTGCCAGCAGTACCACAGGGGGTGGTGAAAAACTGTTTTTT,CASSTTGGGEKLFF
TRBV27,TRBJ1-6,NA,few,TGTGCCAGCAGTCCCGGGACGGCAAATTCACCCCTCCACTTT,CASSPGTANSPLHF
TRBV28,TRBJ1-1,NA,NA,TGTGCCAGCAGTCCCACGAACCCAAGGAACACTGAAGCTTTCTTT,CASSPTNPRNTEAFF
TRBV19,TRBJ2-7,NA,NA,TGTGCCAGTAGTCTCCGGGACACCTTTGGCGAGCAGTACTTC,CASSLRDTFGEQYF
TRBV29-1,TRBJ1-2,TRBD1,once,TGCAGCGGCCGGGACAGGGGGCGTTATGGCTACACCTTC,CSGRDRGRYGYTF
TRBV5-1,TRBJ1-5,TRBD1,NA,TGCGCCAGCAGCTTGGGGACAGGGGTTTATCAGCCCCAGCATTTT,CASSLGTGVYQPQHF
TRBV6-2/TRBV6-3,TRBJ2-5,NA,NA,TGTGCCAGCAGTCAAATTGGTTGGGAGACCCAGTACTTC,CASSQIGWETQYF
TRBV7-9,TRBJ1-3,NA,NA,TGTGCCAGCAGCTTAGGAGGTCCGCACTCTGGAAACACCATATATTTT,CASSLGGPHSGNTIYF
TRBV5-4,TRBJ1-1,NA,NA,TGTGCCAGCAGCTTGGTAGGCAGGGGAGGCACTGAAGCTTTCTTT,CASSLVGRGGTEAFF
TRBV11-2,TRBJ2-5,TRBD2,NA,TGTGCCAGCAGCTTAGGCCTTATCGGGACTAGTTACCAAGAGACCCAGTACTTC,CASSLGLIGTSYQETQYF
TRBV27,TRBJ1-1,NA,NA,TGTGCCAGCAGTTTCGGCACTGAAGCTTTCTTT,CASSFGTEAFF
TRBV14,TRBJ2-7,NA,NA,TGTGCCAGCAGCCATCAGGGAACCTACGAGCAGTACTTC,CASSHQGTYEQYF
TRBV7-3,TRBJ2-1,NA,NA,TGTGCCAGCAGCTTAGCGGGCACTTCCTACAATGAGCAGTTCTTC,CASSLAGTSYNEQFF